Sequencing of this T cell receptor (beta chain) was carried out in a study of T cells in Graves' hyperthyroidism and ophthalmopathy. Study outcomes and limitations: Peripheral blood also featured most of the thyroid clonotypes expanded above 0.001.

The CDR3 loop spans 15 amino acids. Germline V gives CDR1 GTSNPN, CDR2 SVGIG (reference sequence). Trimming left V 0 bases short and J 0 bases short, with 12 bases between. This clonotype was observed at least ten times. Antigen unknown. RNA transcripts gave rise to amplified TCR beta CDR3 regions. HTBI primers were used for first-round RT-PCR of the TCR CDR3. One entry per CDR3 protein, called by TCRdb with MiXCR from the multiplex PCR reads. The table records around 35,000 distinct CDR3 sequences, around 53% of them present only once. The clonotype was recovered from a man aged 35 to 55 with Graves' ophthalmopathy. Specimen: blood. The V and J genes are TRBV30 and TRBJ2-7; maybe TRBD1 (6 bases). In DNA, the CDR3 is TGTGCCTGGAGTGTTAGTCAGGGGCTCTCCTACGAGCAGTACTTC. Encoded protein: CAWSVSQGLSYEQYF.